This TCR beta chain was observed in a study of human T cells and chemical hapten exposure. Background on the study: Patients, predominantly female, presented with alopecia areata, totalis or universalis. Broader study findings: Unchanged with DPC sensitization were TCRs above 1 in 1000 frequency. It was expanded TCRs that formed significantly more large CDR3 similarity clusters than controls did. Patch test score rose with PT1 expanded TCR count, significant at thresholds 8, 16 and 32, not 4.

This CDR3 spans 18 amino acids. With 2 bases removed from V and 5 bases from J, the gap between germline ends came to 22 bases. Germline CDR1 SGHRS, CDR2 YFSETQ. In its sample, this clonotype was seen many times. What it binds is unknown. Specified time point: pre-sensitization, week 0. Indicated treatment: therapeutic diphenylcyclopropenone sensitization with weekly scalp DPC. TCRdb passed the RACE reads through MiXCR, listing each CDR3 protein once. Of about 380,000 distinct CDR3 sequences detected, 5.1% appear once; the ten largest clones hold just over 2.5%. This chain uses TRBV5-1 with TRBJ2-2; the D gene is possibly TRBD2 (5 bases). The sequencing used whole blood, collected in connection with sensitization to the hapten diphenylcyclopropenone (DPC). This clonotype was obtained from a woman aged 45-65 years with alopecia areata. Some clones in this sample may be carry-over from other donors' samples. The DNA for the CDR3 is TGCGCCAGCAGCTTCGGGAACTCGGGTTCCCCTGGAACCGGGGAGCTGTTTTTT. Residues: CASSFGNSGSPGTGELFF.